The following is a TCR beta chain sequence with its context. Which antigen it targets is not known. Base qualities are not recorded, but no much larger clone differs from it by a single base. From the cysteine through the phenylalanine, the CDR3 covers 13 amino acids. The only DNA kept is the CDR3, 39 bases in frame from the first base. Trimming removed 0 bases from V and 7 bases from J, leaving 9 bases between the germline ends. Sequences LNHNV (CDR1) and YYDKDF (CDR2) are obtained from the germline V gene (reference sequence). This sample's time point label indicates: baseline before first vaccination. Vaccinee samples were obtained from the UK trials COV001 and COV002, which included a single-blind randomized controlled phase 2/3 trial of AZD1222 (ChAdOx1 nCoV-19) in healthy adults. For TCRbeta chain sequencing, PBMC samples from trial participants were taken at day 0 and at day 28 after the second dose.

The CDR3 regions of human TCRbeta chains were analyzed by immunosequencing. The original pipeline was this. TCRs in the repertoires were matched against a reference library of SARS-CoV-2-specific TCRs that had been generated with the MIRA antigen-specificity platform. Breadth meant the fraction of unique TCRs that were SARS-CoV-2-associated, whereas depth meant the fraction of total T cells that were SARS-CoV-2-associated. Using the MIRA data, each spike-specific TCR was mapped to the spike region that the TCR reacts to and placed in a CD4 or CD8 class. Log10-transformed breadth and depth values were compared by one-way ANOVA with Sidak's multiple comparisons tests. Not all clones reach the TCRdb copy of this immuneACCESS table, which keeps in-frame sequences only. Checked studies attribute under half of the gap to unresolved V genes and leave the rest unexplained. The V and J calls and the clone size are those of that table, but D and trimming were determined from the DNA. This sample has about 100,000 clones in its table, and 85% to 90% of those were observed once. Together, the top ten hold about 3.5% of the sample.

The sample is drawn from a study of T cell responses to AZD1222 COVID-19 vaccine (dated by TCRdb to 2020 to 2023). Study-wide context: Because spike-specific TCR depth and breadth did not differ between the two schedules, AZD1222 recipients who got a second dose at roughly 4 weeks were pooled with those who got a second dose at roughly 12 weeks. TCR sequencing was performed for roughly 250 trial participants, of whom roughly 200 were given two doses of AZD1222 and around 26 were given two doses of MenACWY control vaccine. Enrollment into the trials was organized by age into subgroups of 18-55, 56-69 and 70-plus years, and those subgroups contained roughly 160, 29 and 62 TCR-sequenced participants, respectively. Results the study describes overall, beyond this receptor: Because no samples from the day 14 peak response were available, repertoires could be characterized only after the peak T cell response. After two AZD1222 doses, both the breadth and the depth of spike-specific TCRs were significantly higher than at day 0 and than in MenACWY recipients. Only a handful of AZD1222 recipients were SARS-CoV-2 seropositive at baseline, limiting conclusions about previously exposed vaccinees. Participants were mostly white British and included more females than males, and it was suggested by the authors that clonal diversity may have been underestimated. Nearly half of unique spike-specific TCRs reportedly recognized epitopes outside regions mutated in the B.1.351 and B.1.1.7 variants. The vaccine-associated CD4 TCRs covered the entire spike protein, and the dominant responses fell in regions 160-218 and 743-854. The 56-69-year group was small, and its depth increase did not reach significance, likely because of low power.

The origin of this receptor is an adult in good health. The starting material was peripheral blood, obtained on day 0 of AZD1222 vaccination. This sequence uses TRBV15 and TRBJ1-2; the best D guess is TRBD1, with 6 bases matching. The DNA sequence reads TGTGCCACCAGCAGAGATCGGGGGCCTGGCTACACCTTC. Its product reads: CATSRDRGPGYTF.